This T cell receptor beta chain emerged from a study of shared clonotypes between healthy human individuals (TCRdb year 2020). As for the study more broadly: A couple of women and a few men aged 18 to 49 years were included in the cohort. For each donor, three plates each were used for CD4 naive and CD4 memory, two plates were used for CD8 naive, and one plate was used for CD8 memory. Blood TCR repertoires of five healthy adults were deeply sequenced to estimate repertoire size and the extent of clonotype sharing between individuals. To increase sequencing depth and limit assay-specific biases, TCR repertoire library preparation and sequencing were carried out by different laboratories using diverse techniques. Each donor's leukapheresis produced roughly between about 0.8 and 10 billion PBMCs.

CDR1 KGHSH and CDR2 LQKENI were looked up in the germline V gene. From V the trimming removes 4 bases and from J it removes 1 base, while the gene matches leave 3 bases of the junction unaccounted for. The CDR3 has 14 amino acids, counting the end cysteine and phenylalanine. Here the CDR3 DNA is all that survives: 42 bases in frame from base 1. Donors were healthy HIV-negative adults with no recently reported acute infections or vaccinations. All donors were Caucasian adults living in Nashville, Tennessee, USA. CD4+ T cells were enriched by magnetic negative selection; naive cells were then positively selected on CD45RA, and the negative fraction formed the memory subset. After blood collection by leukapheresis, PBMCs were isolated using Ficoll-Histopaque density gradient centrifugation and then cryopreserved in the vapor phase of liquid nitrogen. Analytical flow cytometry was used to check the purity and quantity of every magnetically sorted T cell population. Genomic DNA was isolated from every sorted fraction and measured by UV absorbance on a Nanodrop 2000c.

What the research found in general, with its limitations: Sharing across a handful of donors was observed for around 5% of naive CD4, 3.5% of naive CD8, about 2.3% of memory CD4, and roughly 0.4% of memory CD8 clonotypes. The small number of donors limited the genetic and exposure-history diversity represented. Larger estimated clonotype richness was generally found for naive subsets than for memory subsets. Sampling was restricted to blood, and TCR repertoires in tissues likely differ from the TCR repertoires found in blood. Pairwise subsampling led to the expectation that sequencing depth would affect the degree of clonotype sharing among donors. Compared with non-shared clonotypes, the clonotypes found in all four sorted-subset donors had higher generation probabilities. Incomplete sequencing was indicated by rarefaction of sorted-subset datasets, despite the large sequencing depth.

Using the deep immunoSEQ assay, TCR CDR3 regions were amplified from genomic DNA by multiplex PCR. Extracted genomic DNA from each cell subset was distributed evenly across all wells of several immunoSEQ 96-well plates, and each plate was treated as a replicate. For sorted subsets, approximately 200 ng of genomic DNA, equivalent to some 33,000 T cell genomes, went into each replicate PCR. Purified libraries were quantified with a Qubit 3.0 fluorometer, sized on a Bioanalyzer 2100, and re-quantified with the KAPA Library Quantification kit. Every immunoSEQ 96-well plate was sequenced on a dedicated single-read 150-cycle Illumina NextSeq 550 flow cell. On the authors' methods: Because the immunoSEQ output included only junctional sequences and no quality scores, the filtering could not be the same as the filtering used for full-length reads. To assign V/J genes and CDR3, sequences were annotated using PyIR, a Python wrapper for IgBLAST v1.9, with IMGT germline references. Any read was removed if the V/J assignment was weak (E-value above 1e-6), the CDR3 was missing, or the read contained stop codons, out-of-frame junctions, or ambiguous translated residues. V3J clonotypes were defined as sequences sharing the same inferred V gene, J gene, and CDR3 amino acid sequence. To compute the percentage overlap between repertoires, the number of shared unique clonotypes was divided by the size of the smaller repertoire. Three approaches were used to assess repertoire richness: RTK rarefaction, the Chao1 estimator, and Recon v2.1 estimates of unobserved clonotypes. Generation probabilities for all TCRbeta clonotypes obtained by the gDNA method from a handful of donors were computed using OLGA. The immuneACCESS repertoire file appears here via TCRdb, limited to in-frame rearrangements. These files lack a portion of the clones; in checked studies, under half of the deficit traces to unresolved V genes, and the cause of the others is not known. V, J and clone size derive from that table, while D and trimming were established from the DNA sequence. The sample table records 2 million to 3 million clones; 93% of these occur just once. Jointly, the top ten make up about 0.39% of the sample.

As concerns this clone: Its antigen is unknown. It has no much larger one-base neighbor in the sample; base qualities were not kept.

The chain employs TRBV18 and TRBJ2-5, with 7 bases aligning to TRBD1. The receptor's source is a man aged 18 to 30 in good health. Some clones in this sample may be carry-over from other donors' samples. What was sequenced was naive CD4+ T cells from PBMCs. The intended sense of this specimen's cell subset or site label: CD45RA+ positively selected. The sequenced DNA is TGTGCCAGCTCACGGGGACAGACCCAAGAGACCCAGTACTTC. Translation gives CASSRGQTQETQYF.